These 7 T cell receptor beta chains came from one sample sequenced in a study of T cell repertoires in cytomegalovirus infection. TCRdb re-analysed the reads in MiXCR, keeping a single row per CDR3 protein. This table has 250,000 or so distinct CDR3 sequences, over 15% appearing once. The sample comprised CD8+ T cells from PBMCs. All receptors derive from a human donor in good health (CMV status not recorded). Some clones in this sample may be carry-over from other donors' samples.

This clonotype was recorded at least ten times. This chain joins TRBV7-2 and TRBJ2-3; perhaps TRBD2 as D (5 bases). CDR1 SGHTA and CDR2 FQGNSA come from the germline V gene. The CDR3 contains 16 residues. Trimming took 3 bases from V and 3 from J, leaving 16 bases between them. The CDR3 nucleotides read TGTGCCAGCAGCTTTTTGGTTGAGGGTAGTACAGATACGCAGTATTTT. Translating gives CASSFLVEGSTDTQYF.

This clonotype was observed a handful of times. The CDR3 DNA sequence: TGTGCCAGCAGCTTCGACCTAGCGGGAGGAACAGATACGCAGTATTTT. This codes for CASSFDLAGGTDTQYF. The genes are TRBV6-2 or TRBV6-3 and TRBJ2-3, with 11 bases matching TRBD2. Per germline, CDR1 MNHEY and CDR2 SVGEGT. The CDR3 has 16 amino acids. The junction had 8 bases not matched to a gene; V was cut back by 6 bases and J by 3 bases.

The chain joins TRBV6-5 to TRBJ1-2; maybe TRBD1 (5 bases). Deletions cut 4 bases from V and 0 bases from J, with 9 bases between. Germline V CDR1 and CDR2: MNHEY, SVGAGI. This CDR3 has 14 amino acids. CDR3 sequence reads: CASSSGVSNYGYTF. In DNA form, the CDR3 reads TGTGCCAGCAGTTCGGGGGTGTCTAACTATGGCTACACCTTC.

This clonotype came up many times. This rearrangement joins TRBV7-8 to TRBJ2-5; 12 positions agree with TRBD1. CDR3 size: 16 residues. Germline loops: CDR1 SGHVS, CDR2 FQNEAQ. With V trimmed by 2 bases and J by 5 bases, 6 bases remained unmatched. As DNA, the CDR3 is TGTGCCAGCAGCTTACTGGGGGACAGGGGGCGGGAGACCCAGTACTTC. Protein product: CASSLLGDRGRETQYF.

This clonotype was recorded many times. The chain couples TRBV4-1 to TRBJ2-7; D is undetermined. CDR3 length: 12 amino acids. V lost 5 bases, J lost 1 base, and 6 bases lay in between. The germline gives CDR1 MGHRA, CDR2 YSYEKL. CDR3 protein: CASSTPSYEQYF. CDR3 in DNA: TGCGCCAGCAGCACTCCGTCCTACGAGCAGTACTTC.

This clonotype was detected many times. The chain carries TRBV7-9 and TRBJ2-7, with no clear D. Between the trimmed V and J ends, which lost 3 bases and 2 bases, there was a span of 5 bases. Germline-derived CDR1 and CDR2 are SEHNR and FQNEAQ (reference sequence). The CDR3 consists of 12 residues. CDR3 in DNA: TGTGCCAGCAGCTTTACGGCCTACGAGCAGTACTTC. This sequence encodes CASSFTAYEQYF.

This clonotype was recorded many times. The chain carries TRBV5-6 and TRBJ1-1; D unclear. This CDR3 spans 14 amino acids. The V and J ends lost 3 bases and 0 bases respectively, with 9 bases between them. The germline V gene has CDR1 SGHDT and CDR2 YYEEEE. CDR3 nucleotide sequence: TGTGCCAGCAGCTACCGTGGCTTGAACACTGAAGCTTTCTTT. Translation gives CASSYRGLNTEAFF.